These 8 T cell receptor beta chains originate from one sample sequenced in a study of post-analysis software for immune sequencing data (dated by TCRdb to between 2014 and 2016). Study-wide findings and limitations: Patients showed significantly higher frequencies than controls for about five TRBV segments, among them TRBV5-6, TRBV5-1 and TRBV20-1.

These TCRs' antigens remain unknown. The receptor library was made with PCR. Sequenced using an Illumina HiSeq 2500. To reduce PCR and sequencing biases, unique molecular identifiers were incorporated into the TCR beta cDNA libraries. TCRdb reanalyzed the raw reads on its own, using fastp at Q25 for trimming and MiXCR for clone calling, and kept in-frame beta chains. Entries are consolidated by CDR3 protein sequence, retaining the most common genes and DNA. The sample includes more than 500,000 distinct CDR3 sequences, with approximately 31% observed a single time. The top ten clonotypes cover approximately 6% of the sample. What was sequenced was blood. These receptors were taken from a girl younger than 18 with multiple sclerosis.

CDR3 protein: CASSSSRAGETQYF. In nucleotides, the CDR3 is TGTGCCAGCAGTTCCTCCAGGGCAGGGGAGACCCAGTACTTC. The V call is TRBV6-1, the J call TRBJ2-5, with D possibly TRBD1 on 5 matching bases. The CDR3 contains 14 residues. Trimming left V 5 bases short and J 5 bases short, with 15 bases between. Germline loops: CDR1 MNHNS, CDR2 SASEGT.

The chain carries TRBV29-1 and TRBJ1-2, with a tentative D call TRBD1 (5 bases). Trimming cost V 6 bases and J 8 bases, with 19 bases left between them. The CDR3 runs to 13 residues. Germline CDR1 SQVTM, CDR2 ANQGSEA. The CDR3 protein is CSVPIGGMGGYTF. The CDR3 DNA is TGCAGCGTACCCATCGGGGGGATGGGCGGCTACACCTTC. The full variable domain, its missing parts supplied by reference TRBV29-1 and TRBJ1-2, is SAVISQKPSRDICQRGTSLTIQCQVDSQVTMMFWYRQQPGQSLTLIATANQGSEATYESGFVIDKFPISRPNLTFSTLTVSNMSPEDSSIYLCSVPIGGMGGYTFGSGTRLTVV.

In this sample, this clonotype turned up a few times. The J gene is TRBJ2-5, the V gene TRBV25-1; no clear D gene. V was pared by 5 bases and J by 4 bases, with 11 bases between. The CDR3 consists of 13 residues. CDR1 and CDR2 from the germline V gene are MGHDK and SYGVNS. CDR3 DNA: TGTGCCAGCAGTCCAAATACAGCAGAGACCCAGTACTTC. Its translation: CASSPNTAETQYF.

V gene TRBV4-1 combines with J gene TRBJ1-5; 12 bases fit TRBD1. This CDR3 is built from 17 residues. Germline CDR1 MGHRA, CDR2 YSYEKL. V lost 2 bases to trimming and J lost 5 bases; unmatched junction nucleotides: 7. Here the CDR3 DNA reads TGCGCCAGCAGCCAAATCACCGGGACAGGGGGCTATCAGCCCCAGCATTTT. Its protein product is CASSQITGTGGYQPQHF.

This clonotype was counted between two and nine times. The chain links TRBV27 to TRBJ2-1; 8 nucleotides align to TRBD1. V dropped 4 bases and J dropped 2; count of bases not matched to a gene: 7. The CDR3 runs 16 residues. Germline V CDR1 and CDR2: MNHEY, SMNVEV (reference sequence). In nucleotides, the CDR3 is TGTGCCAGCAGTTCCGCGGGGACAGGTACCTACAATGAGCAGTTCTTC. Its protein product is CASSSAGTGTYNEQFF.

Comment on this clonotype: A much larger clonotype is one base distant, so this may be a read error. V usage is TRBV29-1 and J usage is TRBJ1-1; D remains unclear. The CDR3 is 11 amino acids. CDR1 is SQVTM, CDR2 ANQGSEA, per germline. The ends were cut back, 7 bases at V and 6 bases at J, with 12 bases in the middle. The CDR3 DNA reads as TGCAGCGCCGAGATCGGGCCTGAAGCTTTCTTT. Protein: CSAEIGPEAFF.

The gene calls are TRBV6-5 and TRBJ2-3, with unresolved D. Trimming pared 5 bases from V and 1 base from J, leaving 7 bases between. Per the germline V gene, CDR1 is MNHEY and CDR2 is SVGAGI. CDR3 size: 13 residues. CDR3 amino acids: CASSQDRTDTQYF. CDR3 bases: TGTGCCAGCAGTCAGGACCGCACAGATACGCAGTATTTT.

The J gene is TRBJ1-2, the V gene TRBV12-3 or TRBV12-4; TRBD1 matches 7 bases. V trimming: 10 bases; J trimming: 2 bases; junction bases outside the gene matches: 25. This CDR3 region has 19 residues. CDR3 nucleotide sequence: TGTGCCACGGCTACTCTTGAAGGGACAGCCCAATCCGTCAACTATGGCTACACCTTC. This encodes CATATLEGTAQSVNYGYTF.